The 26 T cell receptor beta chains presented below share a single source sample, sequenced in a study of T cell responses to AZD1222 COVID-19 vaccine. The data were produced by immunoSEQ multiplex PCR, yet TCRdb's version contains in-frame clones alone and is incomplete. The table has approximately 100,000 clones, about 85% seen once. The source material was peripheral blood, sampled 28 days after the second AZD1222 dose. These receptors were taken from an adult who received the AZD1222 COVID-19 vaccine.

This clone appeared a few times. V usage is TRBV6-1 and J usage is TRBJ1-2, with D possibly TRBD1 on 5 matching bases. Trimming shortened V by 0 bases and J by 8 bases, and 10 bases separated the two germline ends. The germline V gene encodes CDR1 MNHNS and CDR2 SASEGT. This CDR3 comprises 13 residues. The CDR3 DNA sequence: TGTGCCAGCAGTGAAGCCAGGGTTGGGGGCTACACCTTC. Translating gives CASSEARVGGYTF.

The chain is built from TRBV30 and TRBJ2-2; D is possibly TRBD2 (6 bases). This CDR3 is 14 amino acids long. Germline-derived CDR1 and CDR2 are GTSNPN and SVGIG (reference sequence). V was trimmed by 3 bases and J by 3 bases, leaving 11 bases between them. For the CDR3, the DNA is TGTGCCTGGAGACGGGAGCGGGACACCGGGGAGCTGTTTTTT. Translating gives CAWRRERDTGELFF. The complete variable domain, with remaining parts taken from reference TRBV30 and TRBJ2-2, reads SQTIHQWPATLVQPVGSPLSLECTVEGTSNPNLYWYRQAAGRGLQLLFYSVGIGQISSEVPQNLSASRPQDRQFILSSKKLLLSDSGFYLCAWRRERDTGELFFGEGSRLTVL.

The chain combines TRBV6-5 with TRBJ1-2; 7 bases line up with TRBD1. Germline CDR1 MNHEY, CDR2 SVGAGI. V shed 6 bases and J 2 bases; nucleotides not matched to a gene: 3. The CDR3 length is 13 residues. The CDR3 reads CASSPGQNYGYTF. In nucleotides, the CDR3 is TGTGCCAGCAGCCCGGGACAGAACTATGGCTACACCTTC.

The rearrangement uses TRBV14 and TRBJ2-7; TRBD2 is a possible D gene (5 bases). Looked up from germline, CDR1 is SGHDN and CDR2 is FVKESK. This CDR3 is 17 amino acids long. The V end lost 0 bases, the J end lost 3 bases, and 18 bases lay between the germline ends. In nucleotides, the CDR3 is TGTGCCAGCAGCCAAGATCTCGGGGTCTCGATCAACTACGAGCAGTACTTC. This gives the protein CASSQDLGVSINYEQYF.

This clone has just a few counts. The chain combines TRBV6-7 with TRBJ2-7, with D tentatively TRBD2 (6 bases). TRBV6-7 is sorted into the ORF group, with uncertain function. Trimming pared 7 bases from V and 4 bases from J, leaving 17 bases between. The CDR3 loop spans 14 amino acids. This CDR3 is CASTIGGPSYEQYF. The CDR3 region has the DNA TGTGCCAGCACCATCGGAGGGCCTTCTTACGAGCAGTACTTC.

This chain links TRBV28 with TRBJ2-1; D gene uncertain. CDR1 is MDHEN and CDR2 is SYDVKM in the germline V gene. V lost 6 bases and J lost 2, with 5 bases in between. The CDR3 consists of 12 residues. CDR3 loop: CASRTPYNEQFF. CDR3 nucleotide sequence: TGTGCCAGCAGGACCCCCTACAATGAGCAGTTCTTC.

The V and J genes are TRBV19 and TRBJ2-5, with 12 positions matching TRBD2. Losses at the gene ends were 7 bases for V and 2 bases for J; bases not matched to a gene: 11. The CDR3 covers 17 residues. The germline V gene has CDR1 LNHDA and CDR2 SQIVND (reference sequence). The CDR3 region has the DNA TGTGCCAGTACCCTAGGACTAGCGGGATATTCTCAAGAGACCCAGTACTTC. Its translation is CASTLGLAGYSQETQYF.

The CDR3 DNA sequence: TGTGCCAGCAGTCGCATGCGCCCCTACGAGCAGTACTTC. This translates into CASSRMRPYEQYF. The rearrangement links TRBV6-6 to TRBJ2-7; D ambiguous. Germline CDR1 MNHNY, CDR2 SVGAGI (reference sequence). The germline V and J ends were trimmed by 5 bases and 2 bases, with 10 bases remaining between them. This CDR3 spans 13 amino acids.

The chain recombines TRBV14 with TRBJ2-7; 7 bases match TRBD1. The CDR3 covers 13 residues. From germline, CDR1 is SGHDN and CDR2 FVKESK. V lost 4 bases to trimming and J lost 7 bases; unmatched junction nucleotides: 7. For the CDR3, the DNA is TGTGCCAGCAGCCTAACACAGGGGCGAGAGCAGTACTTC. Protein product: CASSLTQGREQYF.

The CDR3 coding sequence is TGCGCCAGCAGCCAAGGACTAGCGGGAGGTTACCAAGAGACCCAGTACTTC. Its protein is CASSQGLAGGYQETQYF. V gene TRBV4-1 combines with J gene TRBJ2-5, with 13 bases fitting TRBD2. The germline V gene has CDR1 MGHRA and CDR2 YSYEKL. The CDR3 is made up of 17 amino acids. V was clipped by 1 base and J by 0 bases; unmatched bases: 2.

The chain carries TRBV19 and TRBJ1-1; 9 bases are a match to TRBD1. CDR1 LNHDA and CDR2 SQIVND come from the germline V gene (reference sequence). The ends lost 4 bases at V and 7 bases at J; junction bases unmatched: 4. This CDR3 contains 13 residues. The CDR3 DNA is TGTGCCAGTAGTAACAGGGGGCGGGATGAAGCTTTCTTT. Its translation: CASSNRGRDEAFF.

The rearrangement links TRBV28 to TRBJ1-5; D remains ambiguous. The germline gives CDR1 MDHEN, CDR2 SYDVKM. The CDR3 length is 17 residues. The V end was cut by 2 bases, the J end by 0 bases, with 14 bases between. DNA for the CDR3: TGTGCCAGCAGTTTACGAGCATCCTTGGGTAGCAATCAGCCCCAGCATTTT. Amino acids: CASSLRASLGSNQPQHF.

The chain couples TRBV24-1 to TRBJ2-1; tentative D call: TRBD1 (6 bases). The CDR3 is made up of 15 amino acids. Germline values: CDR1 KGHDR, CDR2 SFDVKD. Trimming shortened V by 7 bases and J by 6 bases, and 18 bases separated the two germline ends. CDR3 nucleotides: TGTGCCACCAGGAGGACACAGGGACCGGCCAATGAGCAGTTCTTC. Translated, it gives CATRRTQGPANEQFF.

This clone was seen a single time. The rearrangement joins TRBV5-5 to TRBJ1-2; the D is unclear. Germline V gives CDR1 SGHKS, CDR2 YYEKEE (reference sequence). Trimming cost V 0 bases and J 4 bases, with 7 bases left between them. CDR3 length equals 13 residues. CDR3 protein: CASSLDSSYGYTF. Here the CDR3 DNA reads TGTGCCAGCAGCTTGGACAGTTCCTATGGCTACACCTTC.

The chain combines TRBV28 with TRBJ1-2, with 7 bases fitting TRBD1. The CDR3 runs 14 residues. J lost 7 bases, V lost 1 base, and 6 bases had no gene match. Germline V lookup: CDR1 MDHEN, CDR2 SYDVKM. The CDR3 protein is CASSLYKGALGYTF. DNA of the CDR3: TGTGCCAGCAGTTTATATAAGGGGGCCCTTGGCTACACCTTC.

The V and J genes are TRBV7-2 and TRBJ2-3, with 10 bases lining up with TRBD2. CDR3 length: 17 amino acids. CDR1 and CDR2 from the germline V gene are SGHTA and FQGNSA. The trim removed 3 bases at V and 0 bases at J, leaving 6 bases unmatched. The CDR3: CASSLMTSGPSTDTQYF. The CDR3 region has the DNA TGTGCCAGCAGCTTGATGACTAGCGGGCCTAGCACAGATACGCAGTATTTT.

The CDR3 spells CASSQAGTSNTGNEQFF. The CDR3, as DNA: TGTGCCAGCAGCCAAGCGGGGACTAGCAACACAGGGAATGAGCAGTTCTTC. This chain uses TRBV3-1 (or the pseudogene TRBV3-2) with TRBJ2-1, with 9 bases identical to TRBD2. With V trimmed by 1 base and J by 7 bases, 11 bases remained unmatched. This CDR3 spans 17 amino acids. Germline lookup yields CDR1 LGHDT and CDR2 YNNKEL (reference sequence).

The V call is TRBV7-2, the J call TRBJ1-5; D is uncertain. The CDR3 consists of 13 residues. The germline V gene has CDR1 SGHTA and CDR2 FQGNSA. Trimming shortened V by 5 bases and J by 0 bases, and 5 bases separated the two germline ends. The CDR3 region has the DNA TGTGCCAGCAGCACCTATAGCAATCAGCCCCAGCATTTT. Translating it yields CASSTYSNQPQHF.

The chain combines TRBV28 with TRBJ2-3; D is unclear. This CDR3 is built from 14 residues. V gave up 3 bases and J gave up 1 base, with 8 bases separating them. The germline V gene has CDR1 MDHEN and CDR2 SYDVKM. In DNA, the CDR3 is TGTGCCAGCAGTTTTCTAAGTGGCACAGATACGCAGTATTTT. The encoded protein is CASSFLSGTDTQYF.

This clone came up once. The rearrangement joins TRBV7-9 to TRBJ1-1, with D possibly TRBD1 on 5 matching bases. Germline assignment: CDR1 SEHNR and CDR2 FQNEAQ (reference sequence). V lost 5 bases and J 6 bases, leaving 10 bases between the germline ends. The CDR3 length is 12 residues. The CDR3 DNA is TGTGCCAGCAGCCCTGAAGGGGCTGAAGCTTTCTTT. This gives the protein CASSPEGAEAFF.

The chain joins TRBV5-4 to TRBJ2-1; 7 bases are shared with TRBD2. V shed 1 base and J 5 bases; nucleotides not matched to a gene: 9. The CDR3 runs 16 residues. Germline loops: CDR1 SGHNT, CDR2 YYREEE (reference sequence). CDR3 amino acids: CASSLQGAGVHNEQFF. CDR3 bases: TGTGCCAGCAGCTTGCAGGGCGCGGGAGTCCACAATGAGCAGTTCTTC.

This chain uses TRBV4-1 with TRBJ2-5; 7 bases fit TRBD1. The CDR3 loop spans 16 amino acids. Germline V gene sequence: CDR1 MGHRA, CDR2 YSYEKL. Unmatched junction bases numbered 6, after V lost 1 base and J lost 1 base. The CDR3 DNA reads as TGCGCCAGCAGCCAAGGAGGGGGCCTTGCCCAAGAGACCCAGTACTTC. This translates into CASSQGGGLAQETQYF.

This sequence joins TRBV2 and TRBJ1-5; 8 nucleotides agree with TRBD1. V lost 5 bases, J lost 7 bases, and 7 bases stayed unmatched. CDR1 and CDR2 from the germline V gene are SNHLY and FYNNEI. This CDR3 has 14 amino acids. The CDR3 coding sequence is TGTGCCAGCAGTCAAGACAGGGGCCGGCAGCCCCAGCATTTT. It specifies CASSQDRGRQPQHF. Complete variable domain (other parts from reference TRBV2 and TRBJ1-5): EPEVTQTPSHQVTQMGQEVILRCVPISNHLYFYWYRQILGQKVEFLVSFYNNEISEKSEIFDDQFSVERPDGSNFTLKIRSTKLEDSAMYFCASSQDRGRQPQHFGDGTRLSIL.

The count of this clone is one. The CDR3 coding sequence is TGCAGCGTTGGTCGGAACACAGATACGCAGTATTTT. It encodes CSVGRNTDTQYF. The chain couples TRBV29-1 to TRBJ2-3; D not resolved. The V end was cut by 4 bases, the J end by 2 bases, with 7 bases between. This CDR3 has 12 residues. Per the germline V gene, CDR1 is SQVTM and CDR2 is ANQGSEA.

This sequence joins TRBV25-1 and TRBJ2-5; D is unresolved. The germline V gene has CDR1 MGHDK and CDR2 SYGVNS. This CDR3 spans 13 amino acids. Trimming took 0 bases from V and 10 from J, leaving 12 bases between them. The CDR3 nucleotides are TGTGCCAGCAGTGAATATAGTCTGGCTAGCCAGTACTTC. Its translation is CASSEYSLASQYF.

The chain uses TRBV9 and TRBJ1-4; the D gene is possibly TRBD1 (5 bases). Per germline, CDR1 SGDLS and CDR2 YYNGEE. The CDR3 is 14 residues long. V lost 3 bases and J lost 4, with 10 bases in between. CDR3 region: CASSARVDNEKLFF. CDR3 DNA: TGTGCCAGCAGCGCCAGGGTGGATAATGAAAAACTGTTTTTT.